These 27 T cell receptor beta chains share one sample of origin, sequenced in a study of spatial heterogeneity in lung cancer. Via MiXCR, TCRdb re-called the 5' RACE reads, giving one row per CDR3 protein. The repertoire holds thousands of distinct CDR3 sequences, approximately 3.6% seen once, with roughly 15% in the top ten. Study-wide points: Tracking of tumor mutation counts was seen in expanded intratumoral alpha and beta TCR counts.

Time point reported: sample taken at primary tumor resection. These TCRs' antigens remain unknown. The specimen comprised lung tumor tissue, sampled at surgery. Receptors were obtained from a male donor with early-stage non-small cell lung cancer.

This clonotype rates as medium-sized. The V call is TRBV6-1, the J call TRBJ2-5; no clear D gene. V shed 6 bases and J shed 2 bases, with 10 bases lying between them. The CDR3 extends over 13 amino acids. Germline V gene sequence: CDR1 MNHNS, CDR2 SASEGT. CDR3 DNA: TGTGCCAGCAGCAAAATTGGGCAAGAGACCCAGTACTTC. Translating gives CASSKIGQETQYF.

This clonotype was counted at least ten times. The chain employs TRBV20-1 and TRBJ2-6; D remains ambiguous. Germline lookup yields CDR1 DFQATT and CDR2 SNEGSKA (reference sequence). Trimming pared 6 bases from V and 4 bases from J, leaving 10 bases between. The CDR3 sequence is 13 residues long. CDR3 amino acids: CSAQQSGANVLTF. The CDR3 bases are TGCAGTGCCCAGCAGTCGGGGGCCAACGTCCTGACTTTC.

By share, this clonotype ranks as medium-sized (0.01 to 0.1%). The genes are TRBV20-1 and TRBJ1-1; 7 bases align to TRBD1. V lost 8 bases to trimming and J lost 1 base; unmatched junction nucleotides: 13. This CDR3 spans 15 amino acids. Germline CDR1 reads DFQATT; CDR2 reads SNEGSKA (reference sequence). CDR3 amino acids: CSSRPRQGGNTEAFF. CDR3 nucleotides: TGCAGTTCGAGGCCCCGACAGGGAGGGAACACTGAAGCTTTCTTT.

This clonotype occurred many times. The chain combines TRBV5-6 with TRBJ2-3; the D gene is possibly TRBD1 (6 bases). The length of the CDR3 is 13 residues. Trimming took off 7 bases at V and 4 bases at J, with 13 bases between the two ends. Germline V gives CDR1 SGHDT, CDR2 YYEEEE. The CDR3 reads CASLQGIADTQYF. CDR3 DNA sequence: TGTGCCAGCTTGCAGGGGATCGCAGATACGCAGTATTTT.

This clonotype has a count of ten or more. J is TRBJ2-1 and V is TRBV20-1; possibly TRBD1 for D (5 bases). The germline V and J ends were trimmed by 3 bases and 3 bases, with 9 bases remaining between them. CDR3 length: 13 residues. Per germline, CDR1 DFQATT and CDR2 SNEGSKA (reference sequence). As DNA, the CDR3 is TGCAGTGCTAGTACGACAGACTACAATGAGCAGTTCTTC. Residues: CSASTTDYNEQFF.

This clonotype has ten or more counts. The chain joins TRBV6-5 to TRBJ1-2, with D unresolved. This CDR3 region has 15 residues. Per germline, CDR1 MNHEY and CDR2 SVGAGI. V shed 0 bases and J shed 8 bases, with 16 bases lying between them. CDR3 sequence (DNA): TGTGCCAGCAGTTACTCTGGCGGGAGGATTGACGGCTACACCTTC. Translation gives CASSYSGGRIDGYTF.

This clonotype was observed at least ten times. The CDR3 is CASSTSFGQGPYEQYF. The DNA for the CDR3 is TGTGCCAGCAGCACCTCGTTTGGGCAGGGCCCCTACGAGCAGTACTTC. J is TRBJ2-7 and V is TRBV7-8, with D maybe TRBD1 (5 bases). CDR1 is SGHVS, CDR2 FQNEAQ, per germline. The CDR3 runs 16 residues. The V gene lost 5 bases and the J gene lost 2 bases, with 19 bases spanning the gap.

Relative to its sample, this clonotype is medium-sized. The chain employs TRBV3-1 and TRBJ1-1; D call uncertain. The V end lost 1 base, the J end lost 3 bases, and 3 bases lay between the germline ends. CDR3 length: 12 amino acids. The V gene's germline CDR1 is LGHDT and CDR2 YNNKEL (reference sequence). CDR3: CASSQVHTEAFF. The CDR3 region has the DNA TGTGCCAGCAGCCAAGTCCACACTGAAGCTTTCTTT.

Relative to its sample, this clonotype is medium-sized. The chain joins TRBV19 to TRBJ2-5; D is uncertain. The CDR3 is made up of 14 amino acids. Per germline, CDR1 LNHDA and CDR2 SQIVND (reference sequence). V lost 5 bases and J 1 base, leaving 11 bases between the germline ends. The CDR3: CASSPQVGQETQYF. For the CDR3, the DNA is TGTGCCAGTAGTCCTCAGGTGGGCCAAGAGACCCAGTACTTC.

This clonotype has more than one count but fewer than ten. This CDR3 is CSASVGHLNQPQHF. DNA of the CDR3: TGCAGTGCTAGTGTTGGGCACCTTAATCAGCCCCAGCATTTT. The gene calls are TRBV20-1 and TRBJ1-5; unclear D gene. Looked up from germline, CDR1 is DFQATT and CDR2 is SNEGSKA (reference sequence). The CDR3 extends over 14 amino acids. V was clipped by 3 bases and J by 4 bases, with 13 bases between them.

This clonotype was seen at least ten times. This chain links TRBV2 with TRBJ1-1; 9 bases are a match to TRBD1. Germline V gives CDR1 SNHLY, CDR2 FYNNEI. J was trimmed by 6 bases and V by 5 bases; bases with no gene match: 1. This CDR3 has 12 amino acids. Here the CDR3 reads CASSWTGAEAFF. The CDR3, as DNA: TGTGCCAGCAGTTGGACAGGGGCTGAAGCTTTCTTT.

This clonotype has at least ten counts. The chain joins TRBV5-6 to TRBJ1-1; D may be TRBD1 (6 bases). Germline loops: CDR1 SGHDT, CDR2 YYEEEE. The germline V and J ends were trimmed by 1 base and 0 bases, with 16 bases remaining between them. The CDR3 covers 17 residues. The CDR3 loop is CASSLWGAGNMNTEAFF. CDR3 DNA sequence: TGTGCCAGCAGCTTGTGGGGGGCGGGCAACATGAACACTGAAGCTTTCTTT.

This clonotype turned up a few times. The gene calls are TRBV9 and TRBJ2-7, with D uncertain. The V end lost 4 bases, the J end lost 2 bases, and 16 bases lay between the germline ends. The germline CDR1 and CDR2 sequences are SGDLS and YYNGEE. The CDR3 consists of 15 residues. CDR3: CASSPDPTLAYEQYF. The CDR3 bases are TGTGCCAGCAGCCCGGATCCAACTTTGGCCTACGAGCAGTACTTC.

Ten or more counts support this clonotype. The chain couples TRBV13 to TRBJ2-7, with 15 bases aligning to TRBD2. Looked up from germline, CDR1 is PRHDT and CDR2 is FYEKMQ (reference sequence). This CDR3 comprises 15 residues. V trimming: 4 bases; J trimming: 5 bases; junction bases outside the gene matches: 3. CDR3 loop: CASSSGLAGGDEQYF. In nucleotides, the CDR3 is TGTGCCAGCAGCTCGGGACTAGCGGGAGGAGACGAGCAGTACTTC.

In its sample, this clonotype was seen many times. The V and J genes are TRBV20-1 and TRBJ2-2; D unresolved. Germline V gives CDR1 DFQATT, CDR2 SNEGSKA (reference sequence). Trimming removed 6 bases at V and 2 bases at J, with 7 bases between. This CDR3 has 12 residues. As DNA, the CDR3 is TGCAGTGCCACCATCAACACCGGGGAGCTGTTTTTT. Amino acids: CSATINTGELFF.

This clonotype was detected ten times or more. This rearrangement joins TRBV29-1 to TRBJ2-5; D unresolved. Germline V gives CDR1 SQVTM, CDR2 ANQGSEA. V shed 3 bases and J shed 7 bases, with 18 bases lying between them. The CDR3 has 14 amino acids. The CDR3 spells CSVERGLGLGTQYF. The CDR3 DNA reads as TGCAGCGTTGAGCGTGGCTTAGGTCTGGGGACCCAGTACTTC. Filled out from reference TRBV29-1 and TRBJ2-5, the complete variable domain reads SAVISQKPSRDICQRGTSLTIQCQVDSQVTMMFWYRQQPGQSLTLIATANQGSEATYESGFVIDKFPISRPNLTFSTLTVSNMSPEDSSIYLCSVERGLGLGTQYFGPGTRLLVL.

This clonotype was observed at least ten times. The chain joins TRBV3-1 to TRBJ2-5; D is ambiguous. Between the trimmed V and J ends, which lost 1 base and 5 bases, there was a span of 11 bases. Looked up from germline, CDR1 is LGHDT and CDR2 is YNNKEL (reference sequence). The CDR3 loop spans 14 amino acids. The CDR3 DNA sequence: TGTGCCAGCAGCCAAGGGAGCCGGAGTGAGACCCAGTACTTC. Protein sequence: CASSQGSRSETQYF.

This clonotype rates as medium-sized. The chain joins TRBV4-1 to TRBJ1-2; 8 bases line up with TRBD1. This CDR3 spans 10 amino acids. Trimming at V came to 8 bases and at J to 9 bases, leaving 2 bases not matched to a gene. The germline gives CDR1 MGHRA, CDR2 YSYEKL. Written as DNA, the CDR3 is TGCGCCAGCGGACAGGGCAGCTACACCTTC. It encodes CASGQGSYTF.

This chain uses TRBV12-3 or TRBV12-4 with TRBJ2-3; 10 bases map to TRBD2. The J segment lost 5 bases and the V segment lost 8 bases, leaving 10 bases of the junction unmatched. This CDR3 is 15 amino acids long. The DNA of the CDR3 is TGTGCCAGCGGTAGCGGGGGGACTCTCGGAGATACGCAGTATTTT. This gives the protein CASGSGGTLGDTQYF.

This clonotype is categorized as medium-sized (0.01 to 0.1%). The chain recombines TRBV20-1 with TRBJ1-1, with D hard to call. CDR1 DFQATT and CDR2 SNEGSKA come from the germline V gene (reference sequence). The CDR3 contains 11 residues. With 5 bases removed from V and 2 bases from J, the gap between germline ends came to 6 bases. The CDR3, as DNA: TGCAGTGCTTACTTAAACACTGAAGCTTTCTTT. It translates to CSAYLNTEAFF.

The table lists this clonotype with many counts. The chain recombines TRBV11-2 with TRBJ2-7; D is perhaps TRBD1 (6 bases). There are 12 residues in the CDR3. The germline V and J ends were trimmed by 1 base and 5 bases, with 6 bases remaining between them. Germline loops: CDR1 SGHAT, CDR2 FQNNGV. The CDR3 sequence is CASSLGGHEQYF. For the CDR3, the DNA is TGTGCCAGCAGCTTAGGGGGGCACGAGCAGTACTTC.

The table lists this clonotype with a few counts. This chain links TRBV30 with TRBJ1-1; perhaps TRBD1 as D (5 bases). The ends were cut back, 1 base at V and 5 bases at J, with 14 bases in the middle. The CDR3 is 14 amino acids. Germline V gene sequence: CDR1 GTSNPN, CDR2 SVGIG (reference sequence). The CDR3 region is CAWSADTGRTEAFF. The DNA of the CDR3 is TGTGCCTGGAGTGCGGACACGGGTAGGACTGAAGCTTTCTTT.

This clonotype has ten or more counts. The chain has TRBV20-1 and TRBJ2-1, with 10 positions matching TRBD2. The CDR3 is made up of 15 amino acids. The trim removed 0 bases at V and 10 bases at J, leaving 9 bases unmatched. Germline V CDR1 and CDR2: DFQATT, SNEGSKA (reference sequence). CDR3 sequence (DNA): TGCAGTGCTAGAGATTCTGGAGCGGGGGGGCGGGAGCAGTTCTTC. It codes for CSARDSGAGGREQFF.

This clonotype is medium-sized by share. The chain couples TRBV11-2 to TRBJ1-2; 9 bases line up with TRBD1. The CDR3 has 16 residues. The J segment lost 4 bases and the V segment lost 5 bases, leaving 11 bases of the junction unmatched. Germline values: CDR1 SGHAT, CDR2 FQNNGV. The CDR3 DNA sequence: TGTGCCAGCAGCCCGGGAACAGGGGGCGACCCCTATGGCTACACCTTC. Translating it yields CASSPGTGGDPYGYTF.

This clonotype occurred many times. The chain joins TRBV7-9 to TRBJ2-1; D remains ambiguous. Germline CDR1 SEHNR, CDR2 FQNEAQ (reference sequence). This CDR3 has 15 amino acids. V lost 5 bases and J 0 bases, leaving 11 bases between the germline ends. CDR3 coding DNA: TGTGCCAGCAGCCCCAGACTGGTCTCCTACAATGAGCAGTTCTTC. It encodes CASSPRLVSYNEQFF.

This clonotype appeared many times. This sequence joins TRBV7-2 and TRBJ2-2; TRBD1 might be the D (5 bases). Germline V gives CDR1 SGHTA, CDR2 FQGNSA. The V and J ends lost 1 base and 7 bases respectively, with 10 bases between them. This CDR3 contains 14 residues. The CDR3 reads CASSLEGAGGELFF. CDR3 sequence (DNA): TGTGCCAGCAGCTTAGAAGGGGCCGGCGGGGAGCTGTTTTTT.

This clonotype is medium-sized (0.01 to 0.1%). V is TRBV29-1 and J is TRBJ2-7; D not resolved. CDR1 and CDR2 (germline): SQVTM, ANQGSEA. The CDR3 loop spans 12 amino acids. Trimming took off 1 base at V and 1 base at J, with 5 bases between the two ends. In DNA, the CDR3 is TGCAGCGTTGAAGGCAGGTCCTACGAGCAGTACTTC. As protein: CSVEGRSYEQYF.